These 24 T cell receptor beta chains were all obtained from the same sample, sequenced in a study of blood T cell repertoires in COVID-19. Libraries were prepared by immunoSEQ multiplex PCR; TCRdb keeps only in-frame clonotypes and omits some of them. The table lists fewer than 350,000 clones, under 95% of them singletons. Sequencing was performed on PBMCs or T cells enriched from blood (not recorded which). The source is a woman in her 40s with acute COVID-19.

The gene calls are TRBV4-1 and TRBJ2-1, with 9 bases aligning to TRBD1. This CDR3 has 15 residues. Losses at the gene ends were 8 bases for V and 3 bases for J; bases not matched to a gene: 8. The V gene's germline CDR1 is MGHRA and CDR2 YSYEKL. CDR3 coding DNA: TGCGCCAGCCAGGGGGGGACAGGGCACTACAATGAGCAGTTCTTC. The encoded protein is CASQGGTGHYNEQFF.

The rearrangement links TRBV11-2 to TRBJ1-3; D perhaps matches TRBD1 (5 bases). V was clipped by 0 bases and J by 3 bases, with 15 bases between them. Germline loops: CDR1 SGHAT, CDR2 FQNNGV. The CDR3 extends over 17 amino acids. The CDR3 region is CASSLDGGAGNGNTIYF. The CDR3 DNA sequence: TGTGCCAGCAGCTTAGATGGTGGGGCAGGGAATGGAAACACCATATATTTT.

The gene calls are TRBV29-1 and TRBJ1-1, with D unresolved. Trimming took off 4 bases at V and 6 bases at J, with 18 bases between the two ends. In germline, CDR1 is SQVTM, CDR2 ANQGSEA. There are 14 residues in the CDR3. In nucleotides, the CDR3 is TGCAGCGTTGTTCCGGGGTATATAGGCGCTGAAGCTTTCTTT. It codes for CSVVPGYIGAEAFF.

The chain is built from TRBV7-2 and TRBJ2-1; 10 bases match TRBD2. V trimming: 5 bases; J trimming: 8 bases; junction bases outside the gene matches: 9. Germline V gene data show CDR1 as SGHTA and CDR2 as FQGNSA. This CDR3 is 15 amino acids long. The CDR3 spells CASSPTASGSYEQFF. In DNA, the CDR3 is TGTGCCAGCAGCCCCACGGCTAGCGGGAGTTATGAGCAGTTCTTC. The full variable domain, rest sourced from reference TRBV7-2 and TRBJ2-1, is GAGVSQSPSNKVTEKGKDVELRCDPISGHTALYWYRQSLGQGLEFLIYFQGNSAPDKSGLPSDRFSAERTGGSVSTLTIQRTQQEDSAVYLCASSPTASGSYEQFFGPGTRLTVL.

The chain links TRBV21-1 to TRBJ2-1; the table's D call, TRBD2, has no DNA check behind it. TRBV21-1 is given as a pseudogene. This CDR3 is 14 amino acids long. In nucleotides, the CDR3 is TGTGCCAGCTGCAGGACGGGAGGCGACAATGAGCAGTTCTTC. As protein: CASCRTGGDNEQFF.

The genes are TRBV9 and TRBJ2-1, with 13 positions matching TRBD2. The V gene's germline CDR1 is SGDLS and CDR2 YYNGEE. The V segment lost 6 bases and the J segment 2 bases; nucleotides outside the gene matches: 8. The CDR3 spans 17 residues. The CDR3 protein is CASTIGGLAGTYNEQFF. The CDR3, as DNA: TGTGCCAGCACCATAGGGGGACTAGCGGGAACCTACAATGAGCAGTTCTTC.

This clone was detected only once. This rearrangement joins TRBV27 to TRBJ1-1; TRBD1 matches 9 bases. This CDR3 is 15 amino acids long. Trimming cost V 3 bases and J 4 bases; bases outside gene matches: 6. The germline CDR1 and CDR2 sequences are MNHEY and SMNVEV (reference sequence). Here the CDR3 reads CASSFGQGRTTEAFF. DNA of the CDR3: TGTGCCAGCAGTTTCGGACAGGGGAGGACCACTGAAGCTTTCTTT.

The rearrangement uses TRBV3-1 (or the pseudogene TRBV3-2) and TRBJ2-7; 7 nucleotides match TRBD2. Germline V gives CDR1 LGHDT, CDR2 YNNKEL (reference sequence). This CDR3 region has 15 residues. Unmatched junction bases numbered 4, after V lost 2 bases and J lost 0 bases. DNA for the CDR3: TGTGCCAGCAGCCAACGTAGCGGGCGCTCCTACGAGCAGTACTTC. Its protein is CASSQRSGRSYEQYF.

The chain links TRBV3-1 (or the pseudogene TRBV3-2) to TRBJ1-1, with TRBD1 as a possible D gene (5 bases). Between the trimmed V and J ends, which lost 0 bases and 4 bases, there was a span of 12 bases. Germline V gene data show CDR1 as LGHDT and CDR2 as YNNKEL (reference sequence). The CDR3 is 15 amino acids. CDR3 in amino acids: CASSQEGGALTEAFF. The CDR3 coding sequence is TGTGCCAGCAGCCAAGAAGGAGGGGCCCTCACTGAAGCTTTCTTT.

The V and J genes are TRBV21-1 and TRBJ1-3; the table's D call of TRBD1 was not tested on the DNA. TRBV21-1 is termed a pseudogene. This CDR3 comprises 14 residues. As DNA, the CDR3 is TGTGCCAGCTCGGGACAGCACTCTGGAAACACCATATATTTT. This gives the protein CASSGQHSGNTIYF.

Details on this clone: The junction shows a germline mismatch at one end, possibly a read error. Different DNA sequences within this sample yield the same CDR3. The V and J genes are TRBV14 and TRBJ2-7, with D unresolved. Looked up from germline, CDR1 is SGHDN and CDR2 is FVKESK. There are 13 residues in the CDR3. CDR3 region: CASSPDSNYEQYF. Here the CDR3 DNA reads TGCGCCAGCAGCCCAGATTCTAACTACGAGCAGTACTTC.

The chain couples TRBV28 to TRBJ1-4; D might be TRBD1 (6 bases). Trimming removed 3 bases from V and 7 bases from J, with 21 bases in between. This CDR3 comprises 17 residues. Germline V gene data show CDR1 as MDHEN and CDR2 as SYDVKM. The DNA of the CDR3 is TGTGCCAGCAGTTTCGGACCCCTAGGGGGAAAGAGTGAAAAACTGTTTTTT. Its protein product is CASSFGPLGGKSEKLFF.

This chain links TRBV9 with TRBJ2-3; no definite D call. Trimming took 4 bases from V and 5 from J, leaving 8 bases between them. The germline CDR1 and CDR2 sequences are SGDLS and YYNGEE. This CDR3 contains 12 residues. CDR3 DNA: TGTGCCAGCAGCCCCCTATTAGATACGCAGTATTTT. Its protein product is CASSPLLDTQYF. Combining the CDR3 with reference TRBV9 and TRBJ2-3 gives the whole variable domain DSGVTQTPKHLITATGQRVTLRCSPRSGDLSVYWYQQSLDQGLQFLIQYYNGEERAKGNILERFSAQQFPDLHSELNLSSLELGDSALYFCASSPLLDTQYFGPGTRLTVL.

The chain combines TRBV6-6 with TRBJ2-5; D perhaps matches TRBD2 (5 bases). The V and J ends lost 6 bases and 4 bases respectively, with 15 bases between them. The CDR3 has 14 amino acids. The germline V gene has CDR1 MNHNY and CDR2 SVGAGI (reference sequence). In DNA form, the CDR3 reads TGTGCCAGCAGCCCTAGCTTTGAGGCAGAGACCCAGTACTTC. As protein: CASSPSFEAETQYF.

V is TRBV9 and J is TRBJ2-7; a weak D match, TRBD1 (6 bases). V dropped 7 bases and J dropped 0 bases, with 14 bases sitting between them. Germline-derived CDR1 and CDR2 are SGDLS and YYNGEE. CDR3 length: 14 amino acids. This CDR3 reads CASSTGTSSYEQYF. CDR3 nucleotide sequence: TGTGCCAGCTCCACAGGGACAAGCTCCTACGAGCAGTACTTC.

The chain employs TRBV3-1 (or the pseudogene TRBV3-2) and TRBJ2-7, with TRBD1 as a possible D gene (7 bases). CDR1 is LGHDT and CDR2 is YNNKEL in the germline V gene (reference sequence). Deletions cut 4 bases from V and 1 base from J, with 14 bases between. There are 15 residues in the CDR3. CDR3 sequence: CASSPQGGTSYEQYF. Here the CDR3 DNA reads TGTGCCAGCAGCCCCCAGGGGGGAACTTCCTACGAGCAGTACTTC.

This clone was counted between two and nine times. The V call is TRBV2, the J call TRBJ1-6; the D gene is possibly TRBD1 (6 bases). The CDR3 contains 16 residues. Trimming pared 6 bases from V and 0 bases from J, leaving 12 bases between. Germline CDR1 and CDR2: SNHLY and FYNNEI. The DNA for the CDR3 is TGTGCCAGCAGCTTGGACAGTTTCTCCTATAATTCACCCCTCCACTTT. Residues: CASSLDSFSYNSPLHF. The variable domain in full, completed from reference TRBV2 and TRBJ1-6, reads EPEVTQTPSHQVTQMGQEVILRCVPISNHLYFYWYRQILGQKVEFLVSFYNNEISEKSEIFDDQFSVERPDGSNFTLKIRSTKLEDSAMYFCASSLDSFSYNSPLHFGNGTRLTVT.

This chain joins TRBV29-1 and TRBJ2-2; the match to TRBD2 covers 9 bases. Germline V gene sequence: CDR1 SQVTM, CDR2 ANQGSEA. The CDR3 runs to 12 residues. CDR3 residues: CTAGTSLGELFF. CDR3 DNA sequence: TGCACTGCCGGGACTAGCCTCGGGGAGCTGTTTTTT.

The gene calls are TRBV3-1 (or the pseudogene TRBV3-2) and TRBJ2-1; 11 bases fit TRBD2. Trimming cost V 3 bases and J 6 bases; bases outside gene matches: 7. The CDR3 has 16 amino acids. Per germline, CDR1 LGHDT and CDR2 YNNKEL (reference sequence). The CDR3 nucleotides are TGTGCCAGCAGCCAGCCCGGACTAGCGGGCCTCAATGAGCAGTTCTTC. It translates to CASSQPGLAGLNEQFF.

The CDR3 nucleotides read TGTGCCAGCCGAGAGACAGGAGACTATGGCTACACCTTC. Encoded protein: CASRETGDYGYTF. J is TRBJ1-2 and V is TRBV18; D is perhaps TRBD1 (6 bases). CDR3 length equals 13 residues. Germline CDR1 is KGHSH and CDR2 is LQKENI. Trimming removed 8 bases at V and 3 bases at J, with 13 bases between.

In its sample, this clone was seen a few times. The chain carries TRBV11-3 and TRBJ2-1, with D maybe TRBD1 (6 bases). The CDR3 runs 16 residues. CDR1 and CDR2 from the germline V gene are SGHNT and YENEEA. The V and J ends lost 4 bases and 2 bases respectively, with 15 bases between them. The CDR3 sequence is CASSSERQEPYNEQFF. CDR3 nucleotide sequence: TGTGCCAGCAGCTCCGAAAGACAGGAACCCTACAATGAGCAGTTCTTC.

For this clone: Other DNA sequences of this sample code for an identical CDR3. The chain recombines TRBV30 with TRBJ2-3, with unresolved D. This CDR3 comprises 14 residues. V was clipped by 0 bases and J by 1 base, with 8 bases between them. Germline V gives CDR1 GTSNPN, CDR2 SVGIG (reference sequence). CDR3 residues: CAWSVLGGTDTQYF. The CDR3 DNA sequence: TGTGCCTGGAGTGTACTGGGCGGCACAGATACGCAGTATTTT.

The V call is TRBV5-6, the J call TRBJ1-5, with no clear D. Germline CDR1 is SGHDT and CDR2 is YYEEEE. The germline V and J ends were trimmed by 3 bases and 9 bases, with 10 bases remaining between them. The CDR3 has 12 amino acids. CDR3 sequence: CASSSARGPQHF. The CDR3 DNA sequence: TGTGCCAGCAGCTCTGCTCGAGGGCCCCAGCATTTT. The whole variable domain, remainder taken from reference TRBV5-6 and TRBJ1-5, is DAGVTQSPTHLIKTRGQQVTLRCSPKSGHDTVSWYQQALGQGPQFIFQYYEEEERQRGNFPDRFSGHQFPNYSSELNVNALLLGDSALYLCASSSARGPQHFGDGTRLSIL.

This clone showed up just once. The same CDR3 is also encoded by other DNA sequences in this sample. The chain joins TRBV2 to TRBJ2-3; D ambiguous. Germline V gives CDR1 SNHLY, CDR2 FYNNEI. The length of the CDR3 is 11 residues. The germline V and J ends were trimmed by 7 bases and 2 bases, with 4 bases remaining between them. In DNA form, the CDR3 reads TGTGCCAGCACTATCACAGATACGCAGTATTTT. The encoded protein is CASTITDTQYF. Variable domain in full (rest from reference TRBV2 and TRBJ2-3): EPEVTQTPSHQVTQMGQEVILRCVPISNHLYFYWYRQILGQKVEFLVSFYNNEISEKSEIFDDQFSVERPDGSNFTLKIRSTKLEDSAMYFCASTITDTQYFGPGTRLTVL.